These T cell receptor beta chains were read from a single sample in a study of memory CD4+ T cells and cytomegalovirus serostatus. Sequencing was performed with immunoSEQ multiplex PCR; in TCRdb, only in-frame clones are kept and a portion is missing. Of about 64,000 clones detected, 77% appear once; the ten largest clones hold 0.88%. The sequenced material came from memory CD4+ T cells from blood. Receptor source: an adult in good health and CMV-seronegative. Each CDR3 is given with its conserved first and last residue. A D gene is named only where the DNA matches it firmly. Some rows have no size entry. The others give once, few or many, or a class for an expanded clone.

clone_size | j_call | v_call | cdr3_length | d_call | cdr3_aa | cdr3_nt
- | TRBJ1-2 | TRBV6-5 | 15 | - | CASSPLATGEYGYTF | TGTGCCAGCAGCCCTTTAGCCACTGGGGAGTATGGCTACACCTTC
- | TRBJ1-1 | TRBV18 | 14 | - | CASSPQGQETEAFF | TGTGCCAGCTCACCACAGGGGCAAGAGACTGAAGCTTTCTTT
- | TRBJ2-1 | TRBV6-6 | 16 | - | CASTPGSLGSYNEQFF | TGTGCCAGCACCCCCGGATCCCTCGGCTCCTACAATGAGCAGTTCTTC
- | TRBJ2-2 | TRBV5-8 | 15 | - | CASSLRQGGTGELFF | TGTGCCAGCAGCTTGAGACAGGGAGGAACCGGGGAGCTGTTTTTT
few | TRBJ2-2 | TRBV28 | 15 | TRBD1 | CASSWGQMNTGELFF | TGTGCCAGCAGTTGGGGACAGATGAACACCGGGGAGCTGTTTTTT
- | TRBJ2-5 | TRBV9 | 14 | - | CASSGQGFGETQYF | TGTGCCAGCAGCGGGCAGGGGTTTGGGGAGACCCAGTACTTC
- | TRBJ1-1 | TRBV4-1 | 12 | - | CASSRPGPEAFF | TGCGCCAGCAGCCGACCGGGCCCTGAAGCTTTCTTT
- | TRBJ1-4 | TRBV2 | 13 | - | CASRGRLNEKLFF | TGTGCCAGCAGGGGGAGGTTGAATGAAAAACTGTTTTTT
- | TRBJ1-1 | TRBV5-6 | 14 | - | CASSFPGGNTEAFF | TGTGCCAGCAGCTTCCCTGGGGGGAACACTGAAGCTTTCTTT
- | TRBJ2-2 | TRBV5-1 | 15 | - | CASSLAEANTGELFF | TGCGCCAGCAGCTTGGCGGAGGCGAACACCGGGGAGCTGTTTTTT
- | TRBJ1-2 | TRBV5-1 | 14 | - | CASREAPSFDGYTF | TGCGCCAGCAGGGAGGCTCCCTCCTTTGATGGCTACACCTTC
- | TRBJ2-5 | TRBV27 | 14 | - | CASKPGQGSRTQYF | TGTGCCAGCAAACCCGGGCAGGGGAGCCGGACCCAGTACTTC
few | TRBJ2-3 | TRBV27 | 12 | - | CASSSTPNTQYF | TGTGCCAGCAGTTCGACTCCTAATACGCAGTATTTT
- | TRBJ2-3 | TRBV29-1 | 13 | TRBD2 | CSNSGPGTDTQYF | TGCAGCAATAGCGGGCCGGGGACAGATACGCAGTATTTT
once | TRBJ2-1 | TRBV4-3 | 17 | - | CASVQSGTPTLYNEQFF | TGCGCCAGCGTACAATCAGGGACTCCAACTCTCTACAATGAGCAGTTCTTC
- | TRBJ1-1 | TRBV4-1 | 18 | - | CASSQSEARQIRNTEAFF | TGCGCCAGCAGCCAAAGTGAAGCTAGGCAGATTCGAAACACTGAAGCTTTCTTT
- | TRBJ1-1 | TRBV5-1 | 15 | - | CASSLVWQGNTEAFF | TGCGCCAGCAGCTTGGTGTGGCAGGGGAACACTGAAGCTTTCTTT
once | TRBJ2-1 | TRBV27 | 12 | - | CASTTNYNEQFF | TGTGCCAGCACTACTAACTACAATGAGCAGTTCTTC
- | TRBJ1-1 | TRBV28 | 15 | - | CASSPINRANTEAFF | TGTGCCAGCAGTCCTATTAACAGGGCTAACACTGAAGCTTTCTTT
- | TRBJ2-1 | TRBV2 | 13 | - | CASSALAPNEQFF | TGTGCCAGCAGTGCTCTAGCGCCCAATGAGCAGTTCTTC
- | TRBJ2-7 | TRBV4-3 | 15 | - | CASSPRLRGWGEQYF | TGCGCCAGCAGCCCCAGGCTGAGAGGTTGGGGCGAGCAGTACTTC
- | TRBJ2-2 | TRBV9 | 14 | TRBD1 | CASSVEGAVGELFF | TGTGCCAGCAGCGTAGAGGGGGCCGTCGGGGAGCTGTTTTTT